This entry lists 29 T cell receptor beta chains sequenced from one sample in a study of blood T cell repertoires in COVID-19 (dated by TCRdb to the early 2020s). The library was obtained by the immunoSEQ multiplex PCR assay. The table comes from immuneACCESS by way of TCRdb, which keeps in-frame sequences with V and J called. Part of the clones is missing from these tables; in studies checked, under half for an unresolved V gene and the rest for unknown reasons. The sample table contains approximately 150,000 clones; only one count was recorded for 88% of them. About 2% of the sample is held by the ten biggest clonotypes. Specimen: peripheral blood. The receptors come from a man in his sixties or seventies with acute or convalescent COVID-19.

The chain couples TRBV5-4 to TRBJ2-7, with D perhaps matching TRBD2 (5 bases). With 5 bases removed from V and 5 bases from J, the gap between germline ends came to 20 bases. Germline V gene data show CDR1 as SGHNT and CDR2 as YYREEE (reference sequence). CDR3 size: 15 residues. CDR3 sequence reads: CASSSPEDRIDEQYF. The DNA of the CDR3 is TGTGCCAGCAGTTCACCGGAGGATCGGATCGACGAGCAGTACTTC.

The chain is built from TRBV3-1 (or the pseudogene TRBV3-2) and TRBJ1-6; D gene unclear. CDR3 length: 15 residues. Trimming shortened V by 0 bases and J by 7 bases, and 10 bases separated the two germline ends. Germline V CDR1 and CDR2: LGHDT, YNNKEL (reference sequence). CDR3 amino acids: CASSQDQHYNSPLHF. CDR3 DNA: TGTGCCAGCAGCCAAGATCAACATTACAATTCACCCCTCCACTTT.

The chain recombines TRBV18 with TRBJ2-3, with 7 positions matching TRBD2. The ends lost 3 bases at V and 3 bases at J; junction bases unmatched: 12. The length of the CDR3 is 17 residues. Germline CDR1 is KGHSH and CDR2 is LQKENI. The CDR3 spells CASSPQVGGGRTDTQYF. The CDR3 nucleotides are TGTGCCAGCTCACCCCAAGTGGGCGGGGGTCGTACAGATACGCAGTATTTT.

The chain combines TRBV27 with TRBJ1-2, with TRBD1 matching over 9 bases. Germline-derived CDR1 and CDR2 are MNHEY and SMNVEV (reference sequence). The CDR3 consists of 14 residues. The V gene end was trimmed by 5 bases and the J gene end by 5 bases; junction bases not matched to a gene: 6. In nucleotides, the CDR3 is TGTGCCAGCAGTCCGGGGACAGGGAAGTATGGCTACACCTTC. It translates to CASSPGTGKYGYTF.

In DNA form, the CDR3 reads TGTGCCAGCAGCCCGCAGCGGCTAGACAAAAACATTCAGTACTTC. Its protein is CASSPQRLDKNIQYF. V usage is TRBV7-9 and J usage is TRBJ2-4, with D tentatively TRBD2 (5 bases). This CDR3 spans 15 amino acids. Germline V gene sequence: CDR1 SEHNR, CDR2 FQNEAQ (reference sequence). Trimming removed 5 bases at V and 3 bases at J, with 14 bases between.

The V and J genes are TRBV27 and TRBJ2-7; 7 bases fit TRBD2. The germline V gene has CDR1 MNHEY and CDR2 SMNVEV (reference sequence). With 0 bases clipped from V and 0 bases from J, the junction kept 8 bases outside the gene matches. The length of the CDR3 is 17 residues. The CDR3 sequence is CASSLSPSGVSSYEQYF. The CDR3 DNA is TGTGCCAGCAGTTTATCTCCCAGCGGGGTTAGCTCCTACGAGCAGTACTTC.

The chain has TRBV10-1 and TRBJ2-5, with a possible D match to TRBD1 (7 bases). V lost 3 bases to trimming and J lost 1 base, with 12 bases between them. This CDR3 has 15 residues. The germline V gene has CDR1 WNHNN and CDR2 SYGVQD (reference sequence). The CDR3 sequence: CASSDGGGTQETQYF. CDR3 coding DNA: TGCGCCAGCAGTGATGGAGGGGGCACCCAAGAGACCCAGTACTTC.

The chain employs TRBV10-2 and TRBJ2-7; 15 nucleotides agree with TRBD2. The CDR3 spans 15 residues. Germline V gives CDR1 WSHSY, CDR2 SAAADI. The ends lost 6 bases at V and 7 bases at J; junction bases unmatched: 7. The CDR3 loop is CASRGTSGRPGEQYF. CDR3 DNA sequence: TGCGCCAGCAGAGGGACTAGCGGGAGGCCGGGGGAGCAGTACTTC.

The chain links TRBV5-1 to TRBJ1-5; D remains unclear. Germline CDR1 SGHRS, CDR2 YFSETQ. V gave up 0 bases and J gave up 6 bases, with 13 bases separating them. CDR3 length: 15 amino acids. The CDR3 sequence: CASSLAPGPRQPQHF. For the CDR3, the DNA is TGCGCCAGCAGCTTGGCGCCGGGTCCTCGTCAGCCCCAGCATTTT.

This clone was counted only a few times. The V gene is TRBV9, the J gene TRBJ2-1, with a tentative D call TRBD2 (6 bases). Germline lookup yields CDR1 SGDLS and CDR2 YYNGEE. The V end lost 6 bases, the J end lost 7 bases, and 14 bases lay between the germline ends. This CDR3 spans 13 amino acids. DNA of the CDR3: TGTGCCAGCACGGGAGTCAGTATGAATGAGCAGTTCTTC. Encoded protein: CASTGVSMNEQFF.

Comment on this clone: This same CDR3 is encoded by further DNA sequences in the sample. This chain uses TRBV18 with TRBJ1-1, with 7 bases aligning to TRBD1. The CDR3 extends over 14 amino acids. After removal of 3 bases from V and 0 bases from J, the junction contained 1 base not matched to a gene. Germline assignment: CDR1 KGHSH and CDR2 LQKENI. The CDR3 protein is CASSPGQLNTEAFF. The DNA of the CDR3 is TGTGCCAGCTCACCGGGACAGCTGAACACTGAAGCTTTCTTT.

This clone was recorded once. This rearrangement joins TRBV5-1 to TRBJ2-1; 9 nucleotides align to TRBD1. V was clipped by 0 bases and J by 5 bases; unmatched bases: 3. Germline V lookup: CDR1 SGHRS, CDR2 YFSETQ. The CDR3 runs to 15 residues. This chain's CDR3 is CASSLGTGDHNEQFF. The DNA for the CDR3 is TGCGCCAGCAGCTTGGGGACAGGGGACCACAATGAGCAGTTCTTC.

This clone was picked up one time. The rearrangement links TRBV19 to TRBJ1-6, with D perhaps matching TRBD1 (6 bases). This CDR3 has 16 residues. Looked up from germline, CDR1 is LNHDA and CDR2 is SQIVND (reference sequence). The germline V and J ends were trimmed by 6 bases and 9 bases, with 21 bases remaining between them. The CDR3 bases are TGTGCCAGTAGCGGTAGAGGTCAGGGGATAGGTTCACCCCTCCACTTT. Translation: CASSGRGQGIGSPLHF.

The V and J genes are TRBV7-9 and TRBJ2-3; 8 nucleotides agree with TRBD2. Germline V gives CDR1 SEHNR, CDR2 FQNEAQ (reference sequence). After removal of 5 bases from V and 4 bases from J, the junction contained 5 bases not matched to a gene. This CDR3 has 14 residues. The CDR3 protein is CASSPGGAADTQYF. CDR3 nucleotide sequence: TGTGCCAGCAGCCCCGGGGGGGCGGCAGATACGCAGTATTTT.

The chain joins TRBV5-1 to TRBJ2-2; 7 nucleotides agree with TRBD1. This CDR3 comprises 15 residues. Per germline, CDR1 SGHRS and CDR2 YFSETQ. Trimming at V came to 6 bases and at J to 1 base, leaving 6 bases not matched to a gene. This CDR3 is CASTETGQNTGELFF. DNA for the CDR3: TGCGCCAGCACGGAGACAGGGCAGAACACCGGGGAGCTGTTTTTT.

CDR3 protein: CASLTGFGEAFF. Here the CDR3 DNA reads TGTGCCAGTCTTACAGGGTTTGGGGAGGCTTTCTTT. This rearrangement joins TRBV2 to TRBJ1-1; maybe TRBD1 (6 bases). Germline-derived CDR1 and CDR2 are SNHLY and FYNNEI. The CDR3 contains 12 residues. V was shortened by 9 bases and J by 11 bases, with 19 bases between the two germline ends.

The chain couples TRBV21-1 to TRBJ1-1; TRBD1 is the table's D call, not checked against the DNA. TRBV21-1 is labeled a pseudogene. The CDR3 covers 15 residues. The CDR3 DNA sequence: TGTGCCAGCAGCAAAGTAGACAGGGATGACACTGAAGCTTTCTTT. Amino acids: CASSKVDRDDTEAFF.

V gene TRBV28 combines with J gene TRBJ2-7; no clear D. This CDR3 is built from 12 residues. Trimming removed 3 bases at V and 4 bases at J, with 7 bases between. Germline CDR1 MDHEN, CDR2 SYDVKM. The CDR3 region has the DNA TGTGCCAGCAGTTTTTCCCGTTACGAGCAGTACTTC. Encoded protein: CASSFSRYEQYF.

The chain carries TRBV11-2 and TRBJ2-5; D may be TRBD2 (6 bases). Trimming pared 5 bases from V and 1 base from J, leaving 17 bases between. Germline V gene data show CDR1 as SGHAT and CDR2 as FQNNGV. This CDR3 contains 16 residues. The CDR3 region is CASSPYGGTSQETQYF. As DNA, the CDR3 is TGTGCCAGCAGCCCTTACGGCGGGACCTCCCAAGAGACCCAGTACTTC.

V and J are TRBV2 and TRBJ2-5, with 7 bases that match TRBD2. CDR3 size: 15 residues. The V gene end was trimmed by 7 bases and the J gene end by 7 bases; junction bases not matched to a gene: 15. The germline CDR1 and CDR2 sequences are SNHLY and FYNNEI. DNA of the CDR3: TGTGCCAGCATTTCGGGTCGGGGGGTCAAGTGGACCCAGTACTTC. The encoded protein is CASISGRGVKWTQYF.

The chain employs TRBV5-1 and TRBJ2-7, with 11 bases matching TRBD2. V dropped 4 bases and J dropped 5; count of bases not matched to a gene: 11. The germline V gene encodes CDR1 SGHRS and CDR2 YFSETQ. The CDR3 contains 16 residues. CDR3 coding DNA: TGCGCCAGCAGCCCTTCCAGACTAGCGGGAAATAACGAGCAGTACTTC. This encodes CASSPSRLAGNNEQYF.

V usage is TRBV12-3 or TRBV12-4 and J usage is TRBJ2-7; the D gene is possibly TRBD1 (6 bases). Trimming left V 5 bases short and J 9 bases short, with 17 bases between. This CDR3 has 13 amino acids. The CDR3 reads CASSVGTPRRQYF. CDR3 nucleotide sequence: TGTGCCAGCAGTGTTGGGACACCCCGGAGGCAGTACTTC.

The J gene is TRBJ2-7, the V gene TRBV27, with a possible D match to TRBD1 (5 bases). Germline assignment: CDR1 MNHEY and CDR2 SMNVEV (reference sequence). CDR3 length: 13 residues. V was trimmed by 6 bases and J by 7 bases, leaving 16 bases between them. The CDR3 sequence: CASRYTGSREQYF. The DNA of the CDR3 is TGTGCCAGCAGGTACACAGGCTCCCGGGAGCAGTACTTC.

J is TRBJ1-5 and V is TRBV12-5, with 8 positions matching TRBD1. V shed 1 base, J shed 4 bases, and the junction held 3 bases outside the gene matches. This CDR3 spans 15 amino acids. The V gene's germline CDR1 is LGHNT and CDR2 FRNRAP. The CDR3 DNA sequence: TGTGCTAGTGGTTTGGGACAGGGGAGGAATCAGCCCCAGCATTTT. Protein: CASGLGQGRNQPQHF.

The chain carries TRBV19 and TRBJ1-2; the match to TRBD1 covers 8 bases. The CDR3 is 15 amino acids. The V gene's germline CDR1 is LNHDA and CDR2 SQIVND (reference sequence). Trimming took 8 bases from V and 2 from J; bases not matched to a gene: 10. Written as DNA, the CDR3 is TGTGCCAGTGACGGACAGGGTCACTTCAACTATGGCTACACCTTC. It yields the protein CASDGQGHFNYGYTF. Full variable domain (missing parts from reference TRBV19 and TRBJ1-2): DGGITQSPKYLFRKEGQNVTLSCEQNLNHDAMYWYRQDPGQGLRLIYYSQIVNDFQKGDIAEGYSVSREKKESFPLTVTSAQKNPTAFYLCASDGQGHFNYGYTFGSGTRLTVV.

The gene calls are TRBV5-4 and TRBJ2-1, with 8 bases aligning to TRBD2. CDR1 and CDR2 from the germline V gene are SGHNT and YYREEE (reference sequence). J was trimmed by 2 bases and V by 0 bases; bases with no gene match: 4. This CDR3 comprises 16 residues. The DNA for the CDR3 is TGTGCCAGCAGCTTGGGGAGCGGGAGCCCCTACAATGAGCAGTTCTTC. This gives the protein CASSLGSGSPYNEQFF.

As to this clone: At the DNA level, this CDR3 is encoded by other sequences in the same sample as well. The chain employs TRBV19 and TRBJ1-5; 7 bases agree with TRBD1. This CDR3 is 14 amino acids long. The germline V gene has CDR1 LNHDA and CDR2 SQIVND (reference sequence). V shed 5 bases, J shed 1 base, and the junction held 2 bases outside the gene matches. CDR3 loop: CASSLRGSNQPQHF. In DNA, the CDR3 is TGTGCCAGTAGTCTCAGGGGGAGCAATCAGCCCCAGCATTTT.

The V gene is TRBV27, the J gene TRBJ2-7; 12 nucleotides agree with TRBD2. Losses at the gene ends were 5 bases for V and 2 bases for J; bases not matched to a gene: 4. Germline loops: CDR1 MNHEY, CDR2 SMNVEV (reference sequence). The length of the CDR3 is 15 residues. The CDR3 sequence: CASSRLAGVTYEQYF. CDR3 nucleotide sequence: TGTGCCAGCAGTAGACTAGCGGGAGTAACCTACGAGCAGTACTTC.

This sequence joins TRBV19 and TRBJ2-3; 7 bases match TRBD2. The CDR3 has 15 residues. CDR1 and CDR2 from the germline V gene are LNHDA and SQIVND (reference sequence). Trimming removed 9 bases from V and 0 bases from J; junction bases left unmatched: 9. CDR3 DNA sequence: TGTGCCAGCCGGGACTACGTTTTTAGCACAGATACGCAGTATTTT. Protein: CASRDYVFSTDTQYF.